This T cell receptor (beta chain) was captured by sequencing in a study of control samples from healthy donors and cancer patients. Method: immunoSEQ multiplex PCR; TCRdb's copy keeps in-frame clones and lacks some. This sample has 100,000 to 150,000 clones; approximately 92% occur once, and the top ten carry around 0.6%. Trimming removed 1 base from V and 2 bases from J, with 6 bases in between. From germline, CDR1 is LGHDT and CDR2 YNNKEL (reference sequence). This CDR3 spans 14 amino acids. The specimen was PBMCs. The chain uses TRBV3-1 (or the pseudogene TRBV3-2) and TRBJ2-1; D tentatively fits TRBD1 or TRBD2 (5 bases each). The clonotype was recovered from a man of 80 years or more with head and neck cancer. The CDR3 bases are TGTGCCAGCAGCCAAGGGGGGACCTACAATGAGCAGTTCTTC. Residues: CASSQGGTYNEQFF.